The clone carrying this T cell receptor (beta chain) is a singleton in its sample. The data were taken from a study of T cell changes during pregnancy in multiple sclerosis. Generated by immunoSEQ multiplex PCR, the TCRdb table keeps only in-frame clones and is missing some. The sample has 100,000 or so clones; about nine tenths are singletons. Germline CDR1 is LGHNA and CDR2 is YSLEER. The CDR3 spans 15 residues. V shed 4 bases, J shed 2 bases, and the junction held 3 bases outside the gene matches. The V and J genes are TRBV4-3 and TRBJ2-3; 10 nucleotides match TRBD2. The sequence derives from a female donor in good health, enrolled as a control in a pregnancy study. This specimen consisted of peripheral blood, obtained in the second trimester of pregnancy. This CDR3 reads CASSRGLADTDTQYF. The CDR3 DNA reads TGCGCCAGCAGCCGAGGACTAGCGGACACAGATACGCAGTATTTT.